The present TCR beta chain was sequenced within a study of siplizumab effects on memory and regulatory T cells. Profiling relied on immunoSEQ multiplex PCR, and the TCRdb table lists in-frame clones only, not all of them. The table has tens of thousands of clones, more than 80% seen once. Sequencing input: CD8+ T cells sorted from blood. This clonotype was sampled from a human donor in good health.

Here the CDR3 reads CASSFAYRAYGYTF. In nucleotides, the CDR3 is TGTGCCAGCAGCTTCGCTTACAGGGCCTATGGCTACACCTTC. The V call is TRBV28, the J call TRBJ1-2; possibly TRBD1 for D (6 bases). Trimming cost V 6 bases and J 4 bases, with 15 bases left between them. This CDR3 is 14 amino acids long. CDR1 MDHEN and CDR2 SYDVKM come from the germline V gene.